Listed here are 16 T cell receptor beta chains from one sample, sequenced in a study of cytomegalovirus exposure and HLA in healthy donors. The study ran its PCR with 60 Vbeta and 13 Jbeta primers. The repertoire was sequenced with immunoSEQ multiplex PCR; TCRdb's copy has only in-frame clones and lacks some. The table has 99,000 or so clones, approximately 16% seen once; the top ten hold 0.83%. Material: PBMCs. The receptors here all came from a female donor in good health and CMV-seronegative.

This sequence joins TRBV6-5 and TRBJ2-7; D gene unclear. There are 14 residues in the CDR3. V lost 0 bases and J 3 bases, leaving 9 bases between the germline ends. Germline V gene data show CDR1 as MNHEY and CDR2 as SVGAGI. CDR3 bases: TGTGCCAGCAGTTACTCCGGTGGGCTCTACGAGCAGTACTTC. This codes for CASSYSGGLYEQYF.

This chain uses TRBV7-2 with TRBJ2-5; tentatively, D is TRBD2 (7 bases). Trimming stripped 6 bases from V and 4 bases from J, with 15 bases between. Germline CDR1 SGHTA, CDR2 FQGNSA. The CDR3 is made up of 14 amino acids. The CDR3 DNA is TGTGCCAGCAGTTCTAGGGGGGGGGTAGAGACCCAGTACTTC. Encoded protein: CASSSRGGVETQYF. The complete variable domain, with remaining parts taken from reference TRBV7-2 and TRBJ2-5, reads GAGVSQSPSNKVTEKGKDVELRCDPISGHTALYWYRQSLGQGLEFLIYFQGNSAPDKSGLPSDRFSAERTGGSVSTLTIQRTQQEDSAVYLCASSSRGGVETQYFGPGTRLLVL.

In this sample, this clone turned up a few times. This chain joins TRBV6-5 and TRBJ2-5, with D unclear. The V gene's germline CDR1 is MNHEY and CDR2 SVGAGI. CDR3 length equals 13 residues. Trimming took off 1 base at V and 5 bases at J, with 8 bases between the two ends. CDR3 DNA: TGTGCCAGCAGTTACTTTGTGTCGGAGACCCAGTACTTC. It translates to CASSYFVSETQYF.

A few counts support this clone. The V gene is TRBV6-1, the J gene TRBJ2-2, with a possible D match to TRBD2 (5 bases). The CDR3 spans 14 residues. Germline CDR1 is MNHNS and CDR2 is SASEGT. Trimming took off 7 bases at V and 3 bases at J, with 12 bases between the two ends. CDR3 protein: CASMRDFDTGELFF. The CDR3 bases are TGTGCCAGCATGAGGGATTTCGACACCGGGGAGCTGTTTTTT.

This sequence joins TRBV9 and TRBJ2-2; 8 nucleotides align to TRBD1. Trimming cost V 5 bases and J 4 bases; bases outside gene matches: 4. Germline V gene lookup returns CDR1 SGDLS and CDR2 YYNGEE. CDR3 size: 14 residues. The CDR3 reads CASSYTGGTGELFF. CDR3 sequence (DNA): TGTGCCAGCAGTTATACAGGGGGCACCGGGGAGCTGTTTTTT.

The chain joins TRBV6-1 to TRBJ2-5, with 10 bases matching TRBD2. The CDR3 runs 14 residues. CDR1 MNHNS and CDR2 SASEGT come from the germline V gene. V was clipped by 11 bases and J by 2 bases; unmatched bases: 8. CDR3 in DNA: TGTGCCGGAGAAGCTAGCGGGGGACAAGAGACCCAGTACTTC. It yields the protein CAGEASGGQETQYF.

This clone was seen a few times. The sample carries other DNA sequences with the same CDR3. The gene calls are TRBV5-1 and TRBJ1-4; the D is unclear. Trimming cost V 1 base and J 6 bases, with 4 bases left between them. CDR3 size: 12 residues. Germline-derived CDR1 and CDR2 are SGHRS and YFSETQ. CDR3 nucleotides: TGCGCCAGCAGCTTGCCGGATGAAAAACTGTTTTTT. Its translation: CASSLPDEKLFF.

This sequence joins TRBV5-1 and TRBJ2-1; a weak D match, TRBD1 (6 bases). From germline, CDR1 is SGHRS and CDR2 YFSETQ. V was pared by 2 bases and J by 6 bases, with 12 bases between. This CDR3 spans 14 amino acids. CDR3 nucleotide sequence: TGCGCCAGCAGCTTACAGGACAGATCCAATGAGCAGTTCTTC. Translated: CASSLQDRSNEQFF.

This clone was recorded a few times. The V and J genes are TRBV29-1 and TRBJ1-1, with 7 bases aligning to TRBD1. CDR1 is SQVTM, CDR2 ANQGSEA, per germline. The CDR3 is 14 amino acids. The trim removed 4 bases at V and 0 bases at J, leaving 5 bases unmatched. The CDR3 spells CSVALGTVNTEAFF. The CDR3 region has the DNA TGCAGCGTTGCCCTCGGGACAGTGAACACTGAAGCTTTCTTT.

V is TRBV5-1 and J is TRBJ2-5; tentatively, D is TRBD1 (6 bases). The germline V gene has CDR1 SGHRS and CDR2 YFSETQ. The CDR3 contains 15 residues. V was clipped by 0 bases and J by 4 bases, with 13 bases between them. As DNA, the CDR3 is TGCGCCAGCAGCTTGGAATCAGGGGCGGGAGAGACCCAGTACTTC. Protein product: CASSLESGAGETQYF. Filled out from reference TRBV5-1 and TRBJ2-5, the complete variable domain reads KAGVTQTPRYLIKTRGQQVTLSCSPISGHRSVSWYQQTPGQGLQFLFEYFSETQRNKGNFPGRFSGRQFSNSRSEMNVSTLELGDSALYLCASSLESGAGETQYFGPGTRLLVL.

The J gene is TRBJ2-7, the V gene TRBV11-1; maybe TRBD2 (6 bases). Germline V gene sequence: CDR1 SGHAT, CDR2 FQDESV (reference sequence). The V end lost 3 bases, the J end lost 5 bases, and 11 bases lay between the germline ends. The CDR3 spans 13 residues. The CDR3 DNA reads as TGTGCCAGCAGCTTCTTGACTAGACACGAGCAGTACTTC. Translation: CASSFLTRHEQYF.

The rearrangement joins TRBV4-1 to TRBJ2-1, with 9 bases lining up with TRBD2. Germline CDR1 is MGHRA and CDR2 is YSYEKL. The CDR3 length is 19 residues. With V trimmed by 1 base and J by 8 bases, 18 bases remained unmatched. The CDR3 loop reads CASSQAERIGLLAGDEQFF. The CDR3 nucleotides are TGCGCCAGCAGCCAAGCGGAAAGAATTGGCCTCTTAGCGGGAGATGAGCAGTTCTTC.

The chain employs TRBV5-3 and TRBJ2-3; perhaps TRBD2 as D (5 bases). TRBV5-3 is annotated as an ORF whose role is uncertain. V lost 4 bases, J lost 5 bases, and 17 bases lay in between. This CDR3 is built from 15 residues. CDR3 protein: CARSRRDGSLDTQYF. As DNA, the CDR3 is TGTGCCAGAAGCCGCCGGGATGGGAGTCTAGATACGCAGTATTTT.

This clone turned up a few times. The rearrangement links TRBV12-5 to TRBJ1-1, with D possibly matching TRBD1 (5 bases). Trimming stripped 6 bases from V and 11 bases from J, with 16 bases between. The CDR3 runs 12 residues. In germline, CDR1 is LGHNT, CDR2 FRNRAP. The CDR3 nucleotides are TGTGCTAGTGGCCCGGGCTTCTCAGGGGCTTTCTTT. Its protein product is CASGPGFSGAFF.

The gene calls are TRBV7-2 and TRBJ2-7, with 10 bases lining up with TRBD2. V shed 4 bases, J shed 0 bases, and the junction held 12 bases outside the gene matches. Looked up from germline, CDR1 is SGHTA and CDR2 is FQGNSA. The CDR3 runs to 18 residues. CDR3 nucleotides: TGTGCCAGCAGCTCGCCAGATGGAGCGGGAGGGCCCTCCTACGAGCAGTACTTC. Protein: CASSSPDGAGGPSYEQYF.

The chain joins TRBV11-3 to TRBJ2-1; TRBD2 matches 13 bases. The germline V gene has CDR1 SGHNT and CDR2 YENEEA. With V trimmed by 0 bases and J by 7 bases, 15 bases remained unmatched. The CDR3 runs 20 residues. CDR3 loop: CASSLDRGVRGTSGMNEQFF. As DNA, the CDR3 is TGTGCCAGCAGCTTAGATAGGGGAGTGAGGGGGACTAGCGGGATGAATGAGCAGTTCTTC.